The sequence of this TCR beta chain was determined in a study of T cell responses to AZD1222 COVID-19 vaccine. Trimming removed 1 base from V and 5 bases from J, with 11 bases in between. This CDR3 has 14 residues. Germline lookup yields CDR1 LNHNV and CDR2 YYDKDF (reference sequence). In regard to this clone: No antigen is known for it.

The method was immunoSEQ multiplex PCR; TCRdb's version includes in-frame clones alone and lacks a portion of them. Altogether over 110,000 clones are present, roughly nine tenths being singletons, with the ten largest covering 1.5% to 2%. General study points: Baseline seropositivity characterized only a handful of AZD1222 recipients. Repertoire samples came only from after the peak T cell response. The donors showed a predominance of white British ancestry and of females, with possible underestimation of clonal diversity.

The J gene is TRBJ2-5, the V gene TRBV15; no reliable D call. The TCR was taken from an adult who received the AZD1222 COVID-19 vaccine. The sample consisted of peripheral blood, taken 28 days after the second AZD1222 dose. The CDR3 nucleotides read TGTGCCACCAGCAGAGGAGGTGTAGGTGAGACCCAGTACTTC. Its protein is CATSRGGVGETQYF.